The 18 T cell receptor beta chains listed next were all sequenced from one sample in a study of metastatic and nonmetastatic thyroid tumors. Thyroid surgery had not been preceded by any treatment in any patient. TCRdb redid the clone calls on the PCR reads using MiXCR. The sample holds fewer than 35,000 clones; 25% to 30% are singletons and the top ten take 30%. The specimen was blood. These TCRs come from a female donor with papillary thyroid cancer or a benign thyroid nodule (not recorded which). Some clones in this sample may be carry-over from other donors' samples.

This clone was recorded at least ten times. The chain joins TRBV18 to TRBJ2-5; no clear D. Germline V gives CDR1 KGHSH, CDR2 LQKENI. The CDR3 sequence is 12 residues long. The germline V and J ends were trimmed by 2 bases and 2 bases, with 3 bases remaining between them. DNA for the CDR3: TGTGCCAGCTCACCAGGGCAAGAGACCCAGTACTTC. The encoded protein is CASSPGQETQYF.

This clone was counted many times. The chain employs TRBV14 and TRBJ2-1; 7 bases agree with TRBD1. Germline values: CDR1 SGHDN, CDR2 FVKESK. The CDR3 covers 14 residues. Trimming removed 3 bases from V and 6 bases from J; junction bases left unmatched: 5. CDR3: CASSQDRLINEQFF. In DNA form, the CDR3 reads TGTGCCAGCAGCCAGGACAGGCTGATCAATGAGCAGTTCTTC.

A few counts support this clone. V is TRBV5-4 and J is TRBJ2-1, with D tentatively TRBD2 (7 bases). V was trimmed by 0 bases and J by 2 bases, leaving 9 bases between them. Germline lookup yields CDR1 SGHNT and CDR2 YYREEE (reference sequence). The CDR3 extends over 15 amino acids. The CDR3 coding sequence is TGTGCCAGCAGCTTGGAGGGGGGGACCTACAATGAGCAGTTCTTC. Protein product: CASSLEGGTYNEQFF.

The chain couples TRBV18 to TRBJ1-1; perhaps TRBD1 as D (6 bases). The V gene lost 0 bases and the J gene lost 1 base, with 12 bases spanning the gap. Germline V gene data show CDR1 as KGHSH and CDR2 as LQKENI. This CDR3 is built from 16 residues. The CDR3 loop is CASSPPGGQKNTEAFF. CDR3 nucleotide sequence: TGTGCCAGCTCACCACCGGGAGGACAGAAGAACACTGAAGCTTTCTTT.

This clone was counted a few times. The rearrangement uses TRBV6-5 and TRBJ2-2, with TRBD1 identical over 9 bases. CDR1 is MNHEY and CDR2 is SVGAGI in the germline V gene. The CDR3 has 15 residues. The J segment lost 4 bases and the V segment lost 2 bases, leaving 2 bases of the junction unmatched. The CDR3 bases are TGTGCCAGCAGTTACCGGGACAGGGTCACCGGGGAGCTGTTTTTT. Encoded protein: CASSYRDRVTGELFF.

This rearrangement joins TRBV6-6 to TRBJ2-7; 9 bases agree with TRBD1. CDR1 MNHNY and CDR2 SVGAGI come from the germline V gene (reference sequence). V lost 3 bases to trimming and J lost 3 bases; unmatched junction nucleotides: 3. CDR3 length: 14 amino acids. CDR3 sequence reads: CASSYETGGYEQYF. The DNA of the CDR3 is TGTGCCAGCAGTTATGAGACAGGGGGCTACGAGCAGTACTTC.

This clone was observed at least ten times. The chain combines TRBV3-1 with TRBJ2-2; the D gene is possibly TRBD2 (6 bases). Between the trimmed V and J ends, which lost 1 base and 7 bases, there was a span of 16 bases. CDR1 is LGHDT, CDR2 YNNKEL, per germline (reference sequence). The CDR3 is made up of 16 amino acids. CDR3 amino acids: CASSQAERERDGELFF. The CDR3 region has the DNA TGTGCCAGCAGCCAAGCAGAACGGGAGAGAGACGGGGAGCTGTTTTTT. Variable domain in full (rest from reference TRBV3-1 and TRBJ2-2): DTAVSQTPKYLVTQMGNDKSIKCEQNLGHDTMYWYKQDSKKFLKIMFSYNNKELIINETVPNRFSPKSPDKAHLNLHINSLELGDSAVYFCASSQAERERDGELFFGEGSRLTVL.

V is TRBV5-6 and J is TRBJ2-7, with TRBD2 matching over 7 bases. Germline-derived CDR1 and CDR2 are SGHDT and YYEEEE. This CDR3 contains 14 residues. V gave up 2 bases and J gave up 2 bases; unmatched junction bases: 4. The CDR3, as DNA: TGTGCCAGCAGCTTAAGGGGAGGGACCTACGAGCAGTACTTC. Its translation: CASSLRGGTYEQYF.

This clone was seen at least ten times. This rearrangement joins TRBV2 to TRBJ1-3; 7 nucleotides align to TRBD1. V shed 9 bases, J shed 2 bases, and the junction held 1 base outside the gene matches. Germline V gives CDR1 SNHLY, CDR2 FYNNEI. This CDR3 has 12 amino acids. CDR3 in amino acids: CASGTAGNTIYF. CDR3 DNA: TGTGCCAGTGGGACAGCTGGAAACACCATATATTTT. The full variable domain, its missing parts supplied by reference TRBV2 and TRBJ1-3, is EPEVTQTPSHQVTQMGQEVILRCVPISNHLYFYWYRQILGQKVEFLVSFYNNEISEKSEIFDDQFSVERPDGSNFTLKIRSTKLEDSAMYFCASGTAGNTIYFGEGSWLTVV.

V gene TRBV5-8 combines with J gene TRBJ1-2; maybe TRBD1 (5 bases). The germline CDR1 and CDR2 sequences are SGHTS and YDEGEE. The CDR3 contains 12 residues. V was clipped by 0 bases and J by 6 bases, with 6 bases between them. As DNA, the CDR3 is TGTGCCAGCAGCTTGGGGGGGAATGGCTACACCTTC. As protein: CASSLGGNGYTF.

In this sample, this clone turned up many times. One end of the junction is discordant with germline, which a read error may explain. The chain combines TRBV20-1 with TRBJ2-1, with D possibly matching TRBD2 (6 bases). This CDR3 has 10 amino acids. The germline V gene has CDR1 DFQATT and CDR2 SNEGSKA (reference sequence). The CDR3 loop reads CSAKLGTSLF. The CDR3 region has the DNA TGCAGTGCTAAACTCGGGACTTCCCTCTTC.

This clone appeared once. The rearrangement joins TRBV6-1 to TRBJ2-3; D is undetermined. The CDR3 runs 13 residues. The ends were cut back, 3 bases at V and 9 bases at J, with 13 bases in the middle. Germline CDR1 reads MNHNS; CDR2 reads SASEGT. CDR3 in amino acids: CASSDSPVATQYF. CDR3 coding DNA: TGTGCCAGCAGTGACTCCCCAGTGGCGACGCAGTATTTT.

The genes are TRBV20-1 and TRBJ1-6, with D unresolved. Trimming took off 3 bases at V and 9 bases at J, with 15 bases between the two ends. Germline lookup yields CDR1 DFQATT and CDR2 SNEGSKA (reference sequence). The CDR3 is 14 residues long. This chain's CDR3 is CSASYRGQSSPLHF. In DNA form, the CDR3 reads TGCAGTGCTAGTTATCGGGGTCAGTCTTCACCCCTCCACTTT.

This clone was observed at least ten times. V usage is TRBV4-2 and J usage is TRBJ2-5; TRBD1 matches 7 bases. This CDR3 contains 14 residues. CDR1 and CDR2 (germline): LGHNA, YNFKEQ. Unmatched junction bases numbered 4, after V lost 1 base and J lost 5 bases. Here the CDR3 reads CASSQGQGRETQYF. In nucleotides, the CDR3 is TGTGCCAGCAGCCAAGGACAGGGTAGGGAGACCCAGTACTTC.

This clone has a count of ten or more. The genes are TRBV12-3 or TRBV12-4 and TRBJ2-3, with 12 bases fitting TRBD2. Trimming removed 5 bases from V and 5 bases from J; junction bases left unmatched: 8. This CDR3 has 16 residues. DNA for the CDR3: TGTGCCAGCAGTAAGACTAGCGGGAGTAGTGGAGATACGCAGTATTTT. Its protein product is CASSKTSGSSGDTQYF.

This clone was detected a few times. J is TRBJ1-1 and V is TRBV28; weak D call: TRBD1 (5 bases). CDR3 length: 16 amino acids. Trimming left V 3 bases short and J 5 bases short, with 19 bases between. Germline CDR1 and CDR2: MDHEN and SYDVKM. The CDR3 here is CASSLGGYDSGTEAFF. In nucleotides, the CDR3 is TGTGCCAGCAGTTTGGGGGGATATGACAGCGGTACTGAAGCTTTCTTT.

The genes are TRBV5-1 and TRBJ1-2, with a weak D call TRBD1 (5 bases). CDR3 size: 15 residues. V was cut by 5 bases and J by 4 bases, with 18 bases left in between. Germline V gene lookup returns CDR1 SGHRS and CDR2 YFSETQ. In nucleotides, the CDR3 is TGCGCCAGCAGAGATTATTCAGGGCACCCCTATGGCTACACCTTC. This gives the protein CASRDYSGHPYGYTF. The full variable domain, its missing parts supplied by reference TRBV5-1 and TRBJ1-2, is KAGVTQTPRYLIKTRGQQVTLSCSPISGHRSVSWYQQTPGQGLQFLFEYFSETQRNKGNFPGRFSGRQFSNSRSEMNVSTLELGDSALYLCASRDYSGHPYGYTFGSGTRLTVV.

CDR3 in amino acids: CASSDGQEHNEQFF. DNA of the CDR3: TGTGCCAGCAGTGACGGACAGGAACACAATGAGCAGTTCTTC. V usage is TRBV6-4 and J usage is TRBJ2-1, with 7 positions matching TRBD1. CDR1 and CDR2 (germline): MRHNA, SNTAGT. V trimming: 2 bases; J trimming: 5 bases; junction bases outside the gene matches: 3. The CDR3 has 14 amino acids.